This TCR beta chain is drawn from a study of T cells after yellow fever vaccination. This CDR3 comprises 14 residues. With 1 base removed from V and 3 bases from J, the gap between germline ends came to 10 bases. CDR1 and CDR2 (germline): SGHNT, YYREEE (reference sequence). TCRdb recomputed calls from the 5' RACE reads with MiXCR, one row per CDR3 protein. The sample has around 340,000 distinct CDR3 sequences, roughly 8.7% seen once; the top ten hold under 20%. This clonotype was detected only a few times. Antigen specificity is unknown. Study-level results: Shared CD4/CD8 clonotypes were a small share, likely from convergent recombination. Most clones from primary vaccination resurfaced after the booster (approximately 95% CD4, approximately 88% CD8). Repertoires sorted by FACS could include abundant clonotypes that are contaminants from the bulk population.

The chain recombines TRBV5-4 with TRBJ1-1; D unresolved. The sequences come from PBMCs, collected on the day of the first yellow fever vaccination. This clonotype originated in a man aged 18 to 29 who received the YFV17D yellow fever vaccine. CDR3 nucleotide sequence: TGTGCCAGCAGCTTGAGTAAAGGGTACACTGAAGCTTTCTTT. This sequence encodes CASSLSKGYTEAFF.